These T cell receptor beta chains were read from a single sample in a study of T cells in narcolepsy. Clones were read by immunoSEQ multiplex PCR, and TCRdb kept only the in-frame ones, dropping some. The sample has 30,000 to 35,000 clones, about 85% seen once. Sequencing was performed on CD45RA- memory CD4+ T cells from PBMCs. The receptor set was obtained from a human donor with narcolepsy. Each CDR3 is given with its conserved first and last residue. D genes are given only for firm matches. Rows give clone size only sometimes, using once, few, many, or a class for an expanded clone.

- | 14 | TRBJ2-2 | TRBV7-9 | - | CASSLIQNTGELFF | TGTGCCAGCAGCTTAATCCAGAACACCGGGGAGCTGTTTTTT
- | 14 | TRBJ2-7 | TRBV19 | - | CASSAAGTGYEQYF | TGTGCCAGTAGTGCCGCCGGGACGGGCTACGAGCAGTACTTC
- | 14 | TRBJ2-7 | TRBV2 | - | CASSETGYSYEQYF | TGTGCCAGCAGTGAAACAGGGTACTCCTACGAGCAGTACTTC
TRBD1 | 14 | TRBJ2-1 | TRBV19 | - | CASRKQGSNNEQFF | TGTGCCAGTAGAAAACAGGGGAGCAACAATGAGCAGTTCTTC
- | 15 | TRBJ2-3 | TRBV10-3 | - | CAISEGGGKTDTQYF | TGTGCCATCAGTGAGGGAGGGGGCAAGACAGATACGCAGTATTTT
- | 11 | TRBJ1-1 | TRBV6-1 | - | CASSDYTEAFF | TGTGCCAGCAGTGACTACACCGAAGCTTTCTTT
- | 19 | TRBJ2-2 | TRBV7-2 | - | CASSLRRRARARVTGELFF | TGTGCCAGCAGCTTAAGGAGGAGGGCGCGGGCGCGTGTCACCGGGGAGCTGTTTTTT
- | 11 | TRBJ2-5 | TRBV11-3 | - | CASSVLETQYF | TGTGCCAGCAGTGTCCTTGAGACCCAGTACTTC
- | 13 | TRBJ2-2 | TRBV10-3 | - | CAISGPNTGELFF | TGTGCCATCAGTGGACCTAACACCGGGGAGCTGTTTTTT
- | 15 | TRBJ2-7 | TRBV6-5 | - | CASSPKDAYSYEQYF | TGTGCCAGCAGCCCCAAGGACGCTTATTCCTACGAGCAGTACTTC
TRBD2 | 14 | TRBJ2-7 | TRBV7-2 | - | CASSAGTSGHEQYF | TGTGCCAGCAGCGCCGGGACTAGCGGACACGAGCAGTACTTC
- | 17 | TRBJ2-6 | TRBV4-3 | - | CASSQRQGGAGANVLTF | TGCGCCAGCAGCCAGCGACAGGGAGGAGCTGGGGCCAACGTCCTGACTTTC
- | 14 | TRBJ1-5 | TRBV5-6 | - | CASSSGPLNQPQHF | TGTGCCAGCAGTTCTGGACCCTTAAATCAGCCCCAGCATTTT
TRBD1 | 13 | TRBJ1-5 | TRBV13 | - | CASSPDRGQPQHF | TGTGCCAGCAGCCCGGACAGGGGCCAGCCCCAGCATTTT
TRBD1 | 17 | TRBJ1-4 | TRBV5-6 | - | CASSSITQGQKYEKLFF | TGTGCCAGCAGCTCTATAACCCAGGGACAGAAGTATGAAAAACTGTTTTTT
- | 13 | TRBJ2-7 | TRBV30 | once | CACTRDTSYEQYF | TGTGCCTGCACCCGGGACACCTCCTACGAGCAGTACTTC
- | 14 | TRBJ1-2 | TRBV21-1 | - | CASSKRQGGDGYTF | TGTGCCAGCAGCAAACGGCAGGGGGGAGATGGCTACACCTTC
- | 15 | TRBJ2-5 | TRBV7-2 | - | CASSLVRADQETQYF | TGTGCCAGCAGCTTAGTTCGGGCCGACCAAGAGACCCAGTACTTC
- | 13 | TRBJ1-5 | TRBV11-2 | - | CASSLSAGQPQHF | TGTGCCAGCAGCTTAAGCGCGGGTCAGCCCCAGCATTTT
TRBD1 | 18 | TRBJ2-1 | TRBV5-1 | - | CASSFGGTGASTYNEQFF | TGCGCCAGCAGCTTTGGCGGTACAGGGGCGTCAACTTACAATGAGCAGTTCTTC
TRBD1 | 13 | TRBJ2-7 | TRBV27 | - | CASRPRDRYEQYF | TGTGCCAGCAGACCCCGGGACAGATACGAGCAGTACTTC
- | 14 | TRBJ1-6 | TRBV6-1 | - | CASSPGPIGSPLHF | TGTGCCAGCAGTCCAGGACCGATCGGTTCACCCCTCCACTTT
TRBD1 | 14 | TRBJ1-2 | TRBV7-2 | - | CASSPMGQGAGYTF | TGTGCCAGCAGCCCCATGGGGCAGGGGGCTGGCTACACCTTC
TRBD1 | 12 | TRBJ1-4 | TRBV29-1 | once | CSGGGGGGKLFF | TGCAGCGGTGGGGGAGGGGGCGGAAAACTGTTTTTT
TRBD2 | 15 | TRBJ2-5 | TRBV5-6 | - | CASSRRGLEVETQYF | TGTGCCAGCAGCCGGAGGGGACTAGAGGTGGAGACCCAGTACTTC